A selection of T cell receptor beta chains follows, all from one sample in a study of T cell responses to AZD1222 COVID-19 vaccine. Clones were read by immunoSEQ multiplex PCR, and TCRdb kept only the in-frame ones, dropping some. The sample consists of around 200,000 clones, just over 85% of them appearing once. Source: peripheral blood, taken on day 0 of AZD1222 vaccination. These receptors originate from an adult in good health. Both conserved end residues are part of each CDR3. The D gene is left open where the match is weak. The listing skips clone size in some rows; elsewhere it reads once, few, many or a size class.

cdr3_length | clone_size | d_call | j_call | v_call | cdr3_nt | cdr3_aa
19 | . | TRBD2 | TRBJ2-5 | TRBV6-4 | TGTGCCAGCAGTGACTCGATTCGGGAAGCGGGGGGGCATGGTGAGACCCAGTACTTC | CASSDSIREAGGHGETQYF
16 | . | TRBD1 | TRBJ1-1 | TRBV18 | TGTGCCAGCTCACCATCTTCACAGGGGGCGGGAACTGAAGCTTTCTTT | CASSPSSQGAGTEAFF
13 | . | . | TRBJ1-2 | TRBV12-3/TRBV12-4 | TGTGCCAGCAGTTTTACAGGGCTTAATGGCTACACCTTC | CASSFTGLNGYTF
19 | . | TRBD1 | TRBJ2-7 | TRBV7-2 | TGTGCCAGCAGCTTAGGCCCTCCTCCGGGACAGGATATTTCCTACGAGCAGTACTTC | CASSLGPPPGQDISYEQYF
14 | once | . | TRBJ1-3 | TRBV7-3 | TGTGCCAGCAGCTTAGGGGTATCTGGAAACACCATATATTTT | CASSLGVSGNTIYF
15 | . | . | TRBJ1-3 | TRBV3-1/TRBV3-2 | TGTGCCAGCAGCCAAGTCTCAGGGGTAGGAAACACCATATATTTT | CASSQVSGVGNTIYF
12 | . | . | TRBJ2-1 | TRBV7-9 | TGTGCCAGCAGCTTTCGTAACAATGAGCAGTTCTTC | CASSFRNNEQFF
17 | . | . | TRBJ2-7 | TRBV12-5 | TGTGCTAGTGGTCCCGGGACGGCTGCTACTCGCTCCTACGAGCAGTACTTC | CASGPGTAATRSYEQYF
18 | . | TRBD1 | TRBJ1-2 | TRBV19 | TGTGCCAGTAGTATACGGAGCTCAGGGGGCATGGGCTACTATGGCTACACCTTC | CASSIRSSGGMGYYGYTF
14 | . | . | TRBJ1-1 | TRBV25-1 | TGTGCCAGCAGACAGGGATTTTCGAACACTGAAGCTTTCTTT | CASRQGFSNTEAFF
12 | . | . | TRBJ2-7 | TRBV6-5 | TGTGCCAGCAGGCAGGGCACCCACGAGCAGTACTTC | CASRQGTHEQYF
17 | few | TRBD1 | TRBJ2-1 | TRBV5-1 | TGCGCCAGCTCAACGGACAGGGAGGAAGGGTGGGAAAATGAGCAGTTCTTC | CASSTDREEGWENEQFF
13 | once | . | TRBJ2-3 | TRBV16 | TGTGCCAGCAGCCTTCCTGTGCCGGATACGCAGTATTTT | CASSLPVPDTQYF
15 | . | . | TRBJ2-3 | TRBV5-1 | TGCGCCAGCAGCGCGTTGACGGGAAGCACAGATACGCAGTATTTT | CASSALTGSTDTQYF
17 | . | . | TRBJ1-3 | TRBV7-2 | TGTGCCAGCAGCTTAGCGCCTATGGGGGGCTCTGGAAACACCATATATTTT | CASSLAPMGGSGNTIYF
20 | . | TRBD2 | TRBJ2-3 | TRBV19 | TGTGCCAGTAGCAGAACGGGACTAGCGGGGGGGCCATCTAGCACAGATACGCAGTATTTT | CASSRTGLAGGPSSTDTQYF
14 | . | TRBD1 | TRBJ2-7 | TRBV5-4 | TGTGCCAGCAGCGGTCGGACAGGGACGTACGAGCAGTACTTC | CASSGRTGTYEQYF
16 | once | . | TRBJ2-3 | TRBV7-9 | TGTGCCAGCAGCTTAGGGGTCGGGCTAGTCACAGATACGCAGTATTTT | CASSLGVGLVTDTQYF
14 | . | . | TRBJ1-2 | TRBV30 | TGTGCCTGGAGTGCAACTGGCCCAGCATATGGCTACACCTTC | CAWSATGPAYGYTF
13 | few | . | TRBJ2-3 | TRBV4-3 | TGCGCCAGCAGCCAAGATCACACAGAAAGGCAGTATTTT | CASSQDHTERQYF
14 | . | . | TRBJ2-3 | TRBV7-2 | TGTGCCAGCAGCTCCGACCCGTCCACAGATACGCAGTATTTT | CASSSDPSTDTQYF
13 | once | . | TRBJ2-3 | TRBV6-2/TRBV6-3 | TGTGCCAGCAGTCTCGGGTGGGCAGATACGCAGTATTTT | CASSLGWADTQYF
15 | . | TRBD2 | TRBJ2-7 | TRBV20-1 | TGCAGTGCTAGTCCAGGGAAAAAGCGGGACTACGAGCAGTACTTC | CSASPGKKRDYEQYF
15 | . | . | TRBJ1-1 | TRBV27 | TGTGCCAGCAGTTTATCTCTCATCATGAACACTGAAGCTTTCTTT | CASSLSLIMNTEAFF
12 | . | . | TRBJ2-3 | TRBV10-2 | TGCGCCAGCAGTAAATTCACAGATACGCAGTATTTT | CASSKFTDTQYF
16 | . | TRBD2 | TRBJ2-1 | TRBV4-2 | TGTGCCAGCAGCCAAGAGCTAGCGGGGGTTATGAATGAGCAGTTCTTC | CASSQELAGVMNEQFF
13 | medium-sized | . | TRBJ1-1 | TRBV6-2/TRBV6-3 | TGTGCCAGCAGTTACCCGACAGTCACTGAAGCTTTCTTT | CASSYPTVTEAFF
15 | . | TRBD1 | TRBJ1-2 | TRBV10-3 | TGTGCCATCAGTGAGTCGGGGACAGGGGAGTATGGCTACACCTTC | CAISESGTGEYGYTF
15 | . | . | TRBJ1-1 | TRBV30 | TGTGCCTGGAGTGTACGGGTTCGGTCTAACACTGAAGCTTTCTTT | CAWSVRVRSNTEAFF
15 | . | . | TRBJ2-7 | TRBV9 | TGTGCCAGCAGCGCTTCTCTAGGGGACTCGTACGAGCAGTACTTC | CASSASLGDSYEQYF
12 | once | . | TRBJ2-3 | TRBV5-6 | TGTGCCAGCAGCTTGGGGTACGATACGCAGTATTTT | CASSLGYDTQYF
12 | . | . | TRBJ1-2 | TRBV5-4 | TGTGCCAGCAGCTTGGACCACTATGGCTACACCTTC | CASSLDHYGYTF
17 | few | TRBD1 | TRBJ2-1 | TRBV10-3 | TGTGCCATCAGTGAACCGGGACAGGGGGCTTCCTACAATGAGCAGTTCTTC | CAISEPGQGASYNEQFF
16 | . | TRBD2 | TRBJ2-7 | TRBV4-3 | TGCGCCAGCAGCCAAGGGGCAAGCGGGGACTCCTACGAGCAGTACTTC | CASSQGASGDSYEQYF
15 | once | TRBD1 | TRBJ1-1 | TRBV18 | TGTGCCAGCTCACCATCACAGGGGGCGGACACTGAAGCTTTCTTT | CASSPSQGADTEAFF
13 | . | TRBD2 | TRBJ2-3 | TRBV6-5 | TGTGCCAGCAGGACTAGCGGCACAGATACGCAGTATTTT | CASRTSGTDTQYF
15 | . | . | TRBJ1-2 | TRBV6-5 | TGTGCCAGCAATTACAGTAGGGGCGTTAACTATGGCTACACCTTC | CASNYSRGVNYGYTF
14 | . | . | TRBJ2-2 | TRBV7-7 | TGTGCCAGCAGCTTAACATGGGGGGACGGGGAGCTGTTTTTT | CASSLTWGDGELFF
14 | . | . | TRBJ2-5 | TRBV6-1 | TGTGCCAGCAGTGAAGTCCTAGTACAAGAGACCCAGTACTTC | CASSEVLVQETQYF
16 | . | . | TRBJ2-5 | TRBV19 | TGTGCCAGTAGTATGGAATCCCGGGCGTGGGCAGGGACCCAGTACTTC | CASSMESRAWAGTQYF
12 | few | . | TRBJ1-2 | TRBV2 | TGTGCCAGCAAGGGTTTAGACTATGGCTACACCTTC | CASKGLDYGYTF
13 | . | . | TRBJ1-2 | TRBV5-1 | TGCGCCAGCAGCTTGTCAGCTAACTATGGCTACACCTTC | CASSLSANYGYTF
15 | medium-sized | . | TRBJ1-3 | TRBV7-9 | TGTGCCAGCAGCCCTGCTTCCTACTCTGGAAACACCATATATTTT | CASSPASYSGNTIYF
11 | . | . | TRBJ2-7 | TRBV7-9 | TGTGCCAGCAGCCTCAGCTACGAGCAGTACTTC | CASSLSYEQYF
15 | . | . | TRBJ2-2 | TRBV9 | TGTGCCAGCAGCGTGGACACAGGGTACACCGGGGAGCTGTTTTTT | CASSVDTGYTGELFF
16 | . | TRBD1 | TRBJ1-1 | TRBV5-6 | TGTGCCAGCAGCACTTATCGGACAGGCTTGAACACTGAAGCTTTCTTT | CASSTYRTGLNTEAFF
15 | few | . | TRBJ2-7 | TRBV2 | TGTGCCAGCACCGAGGGGGGTTATCGAGTCTACGAGCAGTACTTC | CASTEGGYRVYEQYF
15 | . | . | TRBJ1-5 | TRBV7-2 | TGTGCCAGCAGCTTAACGGGCTTAGGGGATCAGCCCCAGCATTTT | CASSLTGLGDQPQHF
15 | . | . | TRBJ1-5 | TRBV19 | TGTGCCAGTAGCAAACCCAGGGACGGCAATCAGCCCCAGCATTTT | CASSKPRDGNQPQHF
15 | . | . | TRBJ1-4 | TRBV4-1 | TGCGCCAGCAGCGGACGGACAGAGGCTAATGAAAAACTGTTTTTT | CASSGRTEANEKLFF
12 | . | . | TRBJ2-1 | TRBV15 | TGTGCCACCAGCACTGCTGGTAGTGAGCAGTTCTTC | CATSTAGSEQFF
13 | . | . | TRBJ1-4 | TRBV30 | TGTGCCTGGAGTGGGGGACCCCGTGAAAAACTGTTTTTT | CAWSGGPREKLFF
15 | . | . | TRBJ1-2 | TRBV3-1/TRBV3-2 | TGTGCCAGCAGCCAAGATCATTCGGGGGGCGCTGGCTACACCTTC | CASSQDHSGGAGYTF
15 | . | . | TRBJ1-2 | TRBV2 | TGTGCCAGCATTAGTAGCCCGGGACTTCCTTATGGCTACACCTTC | CASISSPGLPYGYTF
15 | . | . | TRBJ1-2 | TRBV7-2 | TGTGCCAGCAGCTGGGCCCTTGACGGTAACTATGGCTACACCTTC | CASSWALDGNYGYTF